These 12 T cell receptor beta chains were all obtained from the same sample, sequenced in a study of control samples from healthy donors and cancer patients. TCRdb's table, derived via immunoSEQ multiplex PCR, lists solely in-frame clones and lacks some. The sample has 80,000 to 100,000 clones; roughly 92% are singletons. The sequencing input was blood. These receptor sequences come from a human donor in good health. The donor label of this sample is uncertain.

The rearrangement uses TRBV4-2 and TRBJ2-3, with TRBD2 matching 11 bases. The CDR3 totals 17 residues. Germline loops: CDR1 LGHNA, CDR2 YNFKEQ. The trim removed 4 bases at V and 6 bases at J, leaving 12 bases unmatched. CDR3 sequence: CASSRLQGSGGADTQYF. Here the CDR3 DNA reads TGTGCCAGCAGCCGCCTCCAGGGTAGCGGGGGGGCGGATACGCAGTATTTT.

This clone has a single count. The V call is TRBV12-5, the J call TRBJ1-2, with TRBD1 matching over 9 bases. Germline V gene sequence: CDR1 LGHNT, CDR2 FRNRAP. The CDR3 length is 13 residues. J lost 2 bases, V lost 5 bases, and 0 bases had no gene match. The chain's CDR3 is CASGGQGNYGYTF. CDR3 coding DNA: TGTGCTAGTGGTGGACAGGGGAACTATGGCTACACCTTC. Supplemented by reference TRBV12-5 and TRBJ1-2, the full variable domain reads DARVTQTPRHKVTEMGQEVTMRCQPILGHNTVFWYRQTMMQGLELLAYFRNRAPLDDSGMPKDRFSAEMPDATLATLKIQPSEPRDSAVYFCASGGQGNYGYTFGSGTRLTVV.

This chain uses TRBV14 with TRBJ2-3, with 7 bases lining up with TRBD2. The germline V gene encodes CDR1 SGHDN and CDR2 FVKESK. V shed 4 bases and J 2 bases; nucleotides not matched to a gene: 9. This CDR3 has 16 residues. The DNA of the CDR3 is TGTGCCAGCAGCCTAGCGGGCCAGGGTTTCACAGATACGCAGTATTTT. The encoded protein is CASSLAGQGFTDTQYF.

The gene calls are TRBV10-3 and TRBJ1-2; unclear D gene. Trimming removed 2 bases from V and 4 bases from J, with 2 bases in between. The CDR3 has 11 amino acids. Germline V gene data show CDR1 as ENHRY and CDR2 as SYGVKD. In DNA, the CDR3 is TGTGCCATCAGTGAGCTCTATGGCTACACCTTC. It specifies CAISELYGYTF.

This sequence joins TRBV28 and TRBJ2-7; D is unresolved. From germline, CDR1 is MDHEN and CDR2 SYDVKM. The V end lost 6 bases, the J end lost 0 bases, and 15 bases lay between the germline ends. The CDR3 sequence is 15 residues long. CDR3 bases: TGTGCCAGCAGCACAGACTCGTTCGACTCCTACGAGCAGTACTTC. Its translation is CASSTDSFDSYEQYF.

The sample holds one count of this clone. CDR3: CASSPRGYGDSNQPQHF. The CDR3 DNA reads as TGTGCCAGCAGTCCAAGGGGGTATGGGGATAGCAATCAGCCCCAGCATTTT. The chain carries TRBV27 and TRBJ1-5, with D perhaps TRBD1 (6 bases). V was clipped by 5 bases and J by 0 bases, with 17 bases between them. The CDR3 runs 17 residues. The V gene's germline CDR1 is MNHEY and CDR2 SMNVEV (reference sequence).

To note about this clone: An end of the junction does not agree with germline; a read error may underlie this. This CDR3 reads CASSHSGPNSEAFF. The DNA for the CDR3 is TGTGCCAGCAGTCATAGCGGTCCGAACTCTGAAGCTTTCTTT. The rearrangement joins TRBV6-5 to TRBJ1-1; no reliable D call. The germline gives CDR1 MNHEY, CDR2 SVGAGI. The CDR3 consists of 14 residues.

The CDR3 reads CASSSEGANTGELFF. The CDR3 nucleotides read TGTGCCAGCAGCTCCGAGGGGGCGAACACCGGGGAGCTGTTTTTT. The rearrangement joins TRBV6-5 to TRBJ2-2; TRBD1 is a possible D gene (6 bases). Deletions cut 6 bases from V and 0 bases from J, with 11 bases between. Germline CDR1 is MNHEY and CDR2 is SVGAGI. The CDR3 is 15 residues long.

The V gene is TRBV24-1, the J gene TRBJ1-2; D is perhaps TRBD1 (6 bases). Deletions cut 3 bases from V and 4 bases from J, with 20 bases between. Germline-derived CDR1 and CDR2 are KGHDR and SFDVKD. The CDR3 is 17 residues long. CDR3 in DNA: TGTGCCACCAGTGATGGAACAGGGCCCTTGGATGGCTATGGCTACACCTTC. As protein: CATSDGTGPLDGYGYTF.

The CDR3 here is CASSAGLAGGHRDNEQFF. The CDR3 coding sequence is TGTGCCAGCAGCGCCGGACTAGCGGGGGGTCATAGAGACAATGAGCAGTTCTTC. The chain uses TRBV9 and TRBJ2-1, with 14 bases that match TRBD2. The J segment lost 5 bases and the V segment lost 3 bases, leaving 10 bases of the junction unmatched. The CDR3 has 18 residues. Germline loops: CDR1 SGDLS, CDR2 YYNGEE.

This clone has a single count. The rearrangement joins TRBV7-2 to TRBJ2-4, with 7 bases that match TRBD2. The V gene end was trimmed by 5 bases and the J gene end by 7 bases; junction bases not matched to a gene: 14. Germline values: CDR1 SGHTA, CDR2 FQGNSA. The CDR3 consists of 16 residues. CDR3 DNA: TGTGCCAGCAGCGGGGGAGGGCTAGGGGCAGGGAACATTCAGTACTTC. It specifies CASSGGGLGAGNIQYF.

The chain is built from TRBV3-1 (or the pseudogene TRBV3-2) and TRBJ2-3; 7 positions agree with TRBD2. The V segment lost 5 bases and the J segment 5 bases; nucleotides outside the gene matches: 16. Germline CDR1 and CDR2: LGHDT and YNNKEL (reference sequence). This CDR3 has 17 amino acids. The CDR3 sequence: CASSSYLGGGYGDTQYF. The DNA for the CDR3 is TGTGCCAGCAGCTCCTACCTGGGCGGGGGATACGGAGATACGCAGTATTTT.